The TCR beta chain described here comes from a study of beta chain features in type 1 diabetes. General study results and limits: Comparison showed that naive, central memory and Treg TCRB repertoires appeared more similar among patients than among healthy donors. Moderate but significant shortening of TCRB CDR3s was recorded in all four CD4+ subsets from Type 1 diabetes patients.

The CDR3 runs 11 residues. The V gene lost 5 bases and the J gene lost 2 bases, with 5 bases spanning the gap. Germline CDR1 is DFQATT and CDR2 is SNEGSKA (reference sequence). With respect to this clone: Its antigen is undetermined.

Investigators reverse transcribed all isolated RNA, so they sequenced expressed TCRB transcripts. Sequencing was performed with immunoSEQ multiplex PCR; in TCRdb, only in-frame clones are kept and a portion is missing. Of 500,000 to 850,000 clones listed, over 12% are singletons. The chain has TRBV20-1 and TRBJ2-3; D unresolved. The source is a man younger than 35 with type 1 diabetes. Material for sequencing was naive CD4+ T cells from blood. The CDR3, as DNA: TGCAGTGCTCCCGCCACAGATACGCAGTATTTT. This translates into CSAPATDTQYF.